This T cell receptor beta chain was recovered during a study of T cell changes during pregnancy in multiple sclerosis. The ends lost 7 bases at V and 5 bases at J; junction bases unmatched: 6. The CDR3 totals 13 residues. CDR1 is SQVTM, CDR2 ANQGSEA, per germline. Here immunoSEQ multiplex PCR was the method, and the copy in TCRdb shows in-frame clones only, minus some. The data show about 15,000 clones, around 97% seen once. The gene calls are TRBV29-1 and TRBJ1-2, with 11 bases fitting TRBD1. The material was peripheral blood, obtained in the third trimester of pregnancy. This receptor was obtained from a female donor with multiple sclerosis, enrolled in a pregnancy study. CDR3 nucleotide sequence: TGCAGCGGCCTAGGACAGGGGGCTTATGGCTACACCTTC. Its translation: CSGLGQGAYGYTF.